Listed here is a single T cell receptor (beta chain). Documented time point: cycle 4 day 1 (C4D1), after about 6 weeks of nivolumab. Every patient was affected by relapse after autologous stem cell transplantation, while exposure to brentuximab vedotin was not uniform. The study purified CD4+ T cells from thawed PBMCs using magnetic negative selection. Germline CDR1 is ENHRY and CDR2 is SYGVKD. The CDR3 runs to 14 residues. The J segment lost 7 bases and the V segment lost 3 bases, leaving 6 bases of the junction unmatched. This record belongs to a study of PD-1 blockade in classical Hodgkin lymphoma. Turning to the study itself: Every 2 weeks, patients had 3 mg/kg nivolumab intravenously.

Some clones are missing from TCRdb's copy, which holds only in-frame ones; the method was immunoSEQ multiplex PCR. The sample lists under 8,500 clones, about nine tenths occurring once. The sequences come from CD4+ T cells from blood, collected before the fourth cycle of nivolumab. This receptor was identified in a human donor with classical Hodgkin lymphoma. The chain employs TRBV10-3 and TRBJ2-1; TRBD1 aligns across 7 bases. The CDR3 nucleotides read TGTGCCATCAGTGAAGACAGGGAAACGAATGAGCAGTTCTTC. Translation gives CAISEDRETNEQFF.